This T cell receptor beta chain was profiled in a study of CD8 T cells in ankylosing spondylitis. Study conclusions and caveats: It appeared that ankylosing spondylitis blood was characterized by a TCR beta motif of 8 or 9 highly homologous variants.

The ends were cut back, 3 bases at V and 4 bases at J, with 19 bases in the middle. This CDR3 region has 16 residues. Germline CDR1 SGDLS, CDR2 YYNGEE. Notes on this clonotype: Antigen unknown.

Quantitative 5'-RACE with molecular barcodes produced the TCR beta libraries. TCRdb used MiXCR to reprocess the 5' RACE reads, holding one entry per CDR3 protein. The top ten clones hold 4.6% of a sample with 40,000 or so distinct CDR3 sequences, 2.7% of them seen once. The sequencing sample was made of blood, either unsorted or a sorted T cell fraction (not recorded which). The receptor comes from a male donor with ankylosing spondylitis or in good health (not recorded which). The chain has TRBV9 and TRBJ2-5, with D maybe TRBD1 (7 bases). CDR3 in amino acids: CASSAGGGGPPETQYF. CDR3 DNA sequence: TGTGCCAGCAGCGCAGGAGGAGGGGGCCCCCCAGAGACCCAGTACTTC.